These 16 T cell receptor beta chains came from one sample sequenced in a study of identical twins. A single record per CDR3 protein comes from TCRdb applying MiXCR to the 5' RACE reads. Here the sample spans 600,000 to 850,000 distinct CDR3 sequences, about 20% being singletons. The data also belong to a second study, concerning T cells expressing NK-cell markers.

Sequencing was performed on PBMCs. Receptors originate from a woman aged 18-35 years in good health.

This clonotype was recorded a few times. The rearrangement uses TRBV27 and TRBJ2-3; D call uncertain. Germline V gives CDR1 MNHEY, CDR2 SMNVEV (reference sequence). The CDR3 loop spans 13 amino acids. Trimming shortened V by 3 bases and J by 5 bases, and 9 bases separated the two germline ends. CDR3 sequence (DNA): TGTGCCAGCAGTTTTGGATTCGTAGATACGCAGTATTTT. It is translated as CASSFGFVDTQYF.

This clonotype was picked up one time. This chain uses TRBV9 with TRBJ2-2; a weak D match, TRBD1 (6 bases). In germline, CDR1 is SGDLS, CDR2 YYNGEE. The V end was cut by 1 base, the J end by 5 bases, with 12 bases between. The CDR3 contains 15 residues. The CDR3 here is CASSVSQGGTGELFF. The CDR3 DNA reads as TGTGCCAGCAGCGTATCACAGGGTGGAACCGGGGAGCTGTTTTTT.

The gene calls are TRBV5-1 and TRBJ2-1; a possible D gene is TRBD1 (6 bases). This CDR3 has 13 amino acids. Germline values: CDR1 SGHRS, CDR2 YFSETQ. Trimming pared 2 bases from V and 8 bases from J, leaving 11 bases between. CDR3 nucleotides: TGCGCCAGCAGCTTTGGACAGCAGGATGAGCAGTTCTTC. Its translation: CASSFGQQDEQFF.

In this sample, this clonotype turned up a few times. This chain connects TRBV20-1 to TRBJ2-5; TRBD2 agrees at 13 bases. Germline V gives CDR1 DFQATT, CDR2 SNEGSKA (reference sequence). CDR3 length: 15 residues. J was trimmed by 3 bases and V by 6 bases; bases with no gene match: 7. As DNA, the CDR3 is TGCAGTGCCAGTAAGGGGACTAGCGGGGAAGAGACCCAGTACTTC. Amino acids: CSASKGTSGEETQYF.

The rearrangement links TRBV5-6 to TRBJ1-6; perhaps TRBD1 as D (6 bases). V was trimmed by 0 bases and J by 7 bases, leaving 11 bases between them. The CDR3 totals 15 residues. CDR1 is SGHDT and CDR2 is YYEEEE in the germline V gene. The CDR3 is CASSLEQGGNSPLHF. The CDR3 DNA reads TGTGCCAGCAGCTTGGAACAGGGTGGCAATTCACCCCTCCACTTT.

The chain links TRBV6-2 or TRBV6-3 to TRBJ1-1; D unclear. Germline-derived CDR1 and CDR2 are MNHEY and SVGEGT. The CDR3 loop spans 13 amino acids. V shed 7 bases and J shed 1 base, with 10 bases lying between them. CDR3 protein: CASTLPGNTEAFF. CDR3 bases: TGTGCCAGCACATTGCCCGGGAACACTGAAGCTTTCTTT.

The table lists this clonotype with a few counts. The gene calls are TRBV6-5 and TRBJ2-3, with D unresolved. CDR1 and CDR2 (germline): MNHEY, SVGAGI. V gave up 3 bases and J gave up 12 bases, with 22 bases separating them. The CDR3 runs 15 residues. In nucleotides, the CDR3 is TGTGCCAGCAGTTATTCCATCGGTCCAGCCAAGGGACAGTATTTT. Protein product: CASSYSIGPAKGQYF.

This clonotype was seen a handful of times. J is TRBJ2-6 and V is TRBV19, with D uncertain. CDR3 length equals 14 residues. The V end was cut by 10 bases, the J end by 0 bases, with 10 bases between. CDR1 and CDR2 from the germline V gene are LNHDA and SQIVND (reference sequence). The CDR3 here is CATSDFSGANVLTF. The CDR3 bases are TGTGCCACCTCCGACTTCTCTGGGGCCAACGTCCTGACTTTC.

The chain carries TRBV5-4 and TRBJ1-2; D possibly corresponds to TRBD1 (6 bases). CDR1 and CDR2 from the germline V gene are SGHNT and YYREEE (reference sequence). V shed 4 bases and J shed 6 bases, with 13 bases lying between them. This CDR3 has 13 residues. CDR3 DNA sequence: TGTGCCAGCAGCACCGCGGGGGGCGATGGCTACACCTTC. It encodes CASSTAGGDGYTF.

About this clonotype itself: Mismatch with germline at one junction end may stem from a read error. This sequence joins TRBV12-3 or TRBV12-4 and TRBJ2-3; 7 bases are a match to TRBD1. The CDR3 runs to 13 residues. CDR3 residues: CVSSEGAGDTQYF. The CDR3 nucleotides read TGTGTCAGCAGTGAGGGGGCTGGGGATACGCAGTATTTT.

This clonotype was counted between two and nine times. The chain joins TRBV20-1 to TRBJ2-5; a weak D match, TRBD1 (6 bases). Germline V gene lookup returns CDR1 DFQATT and CDR2 SNEGSKA (reference sequence). Trimming pared 1 base from V and 2 bases from J, leaving 11 bases between. The CDR3 is 14 amino acids. For the CDR3, the DNA is TGCAGTGCTAGAGGCCCAACAGGGCAAGAGACCCAGTACTTC. Protein product: CSARGPTGQETQYF.

This clonotype has a handful of counts. A junction boundary mismatches the germline segment, possibly from a read error. The rearrangement links TRBV7-7 to TRBJ2-1; the D gene is possibly TRBD2 (6 bases). Per the germline V gene, CDR1 is SSHAT and CDR2 is FNYEAQ (reference sequence). CDR3 length equals 14 residues. The CDR3 region is CASSPTGDFNEQFF. CDR3 nucleotides: TGTGCTAGCAGCCCGACGGGGGACTTCAATGAGCAGTTCTTC.

This clonotype came up a few times. This chain uses TRBV10-3 with TRBJ1-2, with a weak D call TRBD1 (6 bases). The CDR3 is 16 residues long. Germline CDR1 and CDR2: ENHRY and SYGVKD. Between the trimmed V and J ends, which lost 7 bases and 5 bases, there was a span of 23 bases. CDR3 in amino acids: CAITGSQGNRDYGYTF. The CDR3 region has the DNA TGTGCCATCACCGGATCTCAAGGAAACAGGGATTATGGCTACACCTTC.

This clonotype came up a few times. The rearrangement joins TRBV6-5 to TRBJ2-7; possible D gene TRBD2, 6 bases. CDR3 length: 18 amino acids. Trimming pared 4 bases from V and 3 bases from J, leaving 25 bases between. Germline V gene data show CDR1 as MNHEY and CDR2 as SVGAGI. The CDR3 sequence is CASSFLNWDARRDYEQYF. The CDR3 coding sequence is TGTGCCAGCAGTTTCTTAAACTGGGACGCCCGGCGGGACTACGAGCAGTACTTC.

This clonotype was observed at least ten times. The J gene is TRBJ2-5, the V gene TRBV20-1; the D gene is possibly TRBD1 (7 bases). The length of the CDR3 is 13 residues. Between the trimmed V and J ends, which lost 3 bases and 4 bases, there was a span of 12 bases. Germline CDR1 reads DFQATT; CDR2 reads SNEGSKA (reference sequence). Here the CDR3 DNA reads TGCAGTGCTAGTCAGGGGGGCGCAGAGACCCAGTACTTC. As protein: CSASQGGAETQYF.

The chain has TRBV10-3 and TRBJ2-2; no clear D. CDR1 is ENHRY and CDR2 is SYGVKD in the germline V gene. The germline V and J ends were trimmed by 4 bases and 10 bases, with 13 bases remaining between them. The CDR3 is 13 amino acids. CDR3 sequence: CAISATADEELFF. The CDR3 nucleotides read TGTGCCATCAGTGCCACGGCCGATGAGGAGCTGTTTTTT.